A selection of T cell receptor beta chains follows, all from one sample in a study of blood T cell repertoires in COVID-19. Using immunoSEQ multiplex PCR, the repertoire was profiled, and TCRdb retains in-frame clones only, with some absent. Of 200,000 or so clones in the sample, 88% were seen once. The sample consisted of peripheral blood. The receptors derive from a woman aged 55-70 years with acute or convalescent COVID-19. Both conserved end residues are part of each CDR3. A D gene is named only where the DNA matches it firmly. Clone size is not always given. Where it is, it says once, few, many or a class for expanded clones.

>TRBJ1-2|once|.|TRBV5-1
TGCGCCAGCAGCTTACAACCGACAGGAGACTATGGCTACACCTTC
CASSLQPTGDYGYTF
>TRBJ1-2|.|.|TRBV6-5
TGTGCCAGCAGTCAGAAGGGGTACGGCTACACCTTC
CASSQKGYGYTF
>TRBJ1-1|.|TRBD1|TRBV7-2
TGTGCCAGCAGCCTAGACAGGGCGAACACTGAAGCTTTCTTT
CASSLDRANTEAFF
>TRBJ2-1|.|TRBD2|TRBV7-2
TGTGCCAGCAGCTTCCCTAGCGGGAGGGCCTACAATGAGCAGTTCTTC
CASSFPSGRAYNEQFF
>TRBJ2-3|.|TRBD2|TRBV7-3
TGTGCCAGCAGCTTACGGGGATTAGCGGGGACCACAGATACGCAGTATTTT
CASSLRGLAGTTDTQYF
>TRBJ2-1|.|TRBD2|TRBV9
TGTGCCAGCAGCCGCTTAGGACTCGGGGGACTAGCGGGAGGGACTTCCTACAATGAGCAGTTCTTC
CASSRLGLGGLAGGTSYNEQFF
>TRBJ1-1|few|.|TRBV7-9
TGTGCCAGCAGCAAGCAGGGTTCCTCCAGCCCTGAAGCTTTCTTT
CASSKQGSSSPEAFF
>TRBJ2-3|.|TRBD1|TRBV7-2
TGTGCCAGCAGCTTAAGGACAGGGGAAACAGATACGCAGTATTTT
CASSLRTGETDTQYF
>TRBJ1-1|.|TRBD1|TRBV5-1
TGCGCCAGCAGCGGACCCGGGACAGGGGCATTAAACACTGAAGCTTTCTTT
CASSGPGTGALNTEAFF
>TRBJ2-5|.|TRBD1|TRBV2
TGTGCCAGCAGTGCTGGGACAGGGGGGGAGACCCAGTACTTC
CASSAGTGGETQYF
>TRBJ2-5|.|TRBD2|TRBV28
TGTGCCAGCAGTTCCTCCGGGACGGGAGGCGAGACCCAGTACTTC
CASSSSGTGGETQYF
>TRBJ1-2|.|.|TRBV3-1/TRBV3-2
TGTGCCAGCAGCCAAGTTAGTGCTACTTATGGCTACACCTTC
CASSQVSATYGYTF
>TRBJ2-2|once|.|TRBV4-2
TGTGCCAGCAGCCAAGGGAGCGGGTGGAACACCGGGGAGCTGTTTTTT
CASSQGSGWNTGELFF
>TRBJ2-6|.|TRBD1|TRBV19
TGTGCCAGTAGGGAAACAGGGGGCGCGTCAGGGGCCAACGTCCTGACTTTC
CASRETGGASGANVLTF
>TRBJ2-5|once|.|TRBV5-1
TGCGCCAGCAGCTTGGAAGGCGGGGTAGAGACCCAGTACTTC
CASSLEGGVETQYF
>TRBJ1-1|.|.|TRBV5-1
TGCGCCAGCAGCTTGGTATTGAGGGAGGAAGCTTTCTTT
CASSLVLREEAFF
>TRBJ1-1|.|.|TRBV3-1/TRBV3-2
TGTGCCAGCAGCCAAGTGGGCAGCCCGATGAACACTGAAGCTTTCTTT
CASSQVGSPMNTEAFF
>TRBJ2-5|few|TRBD2|TRBV2
TGTGCCAGCAGTCTTAGCGGGGGCCGGGCAGAGACCCAGTACTTC
CASSLSGGRAETQYF
>TRBJ2-5|.|.|TRBV4-3
TGCGCCAGCAGCCAAGATTCGCGGCTCCAAGAGACCCAGTACTTC
CASSQDSRLQETQYF
>TRBJ1-2|.|.|TRBV7-8
TGTGCCAGCAACAAGGACACCGGCTATGGCTACACCTTC
CASNKDTGYGYTF
>TRBJ1-2|.|TRBD1|TRBV6-5
TGTGCCAGCAGTTATTATCGACAGGGGGGAGGCTACACCTTC
CASSYYRQGGGYTF
>TRBJ1-1|.|.|TRBV28
TGTGCCAGCAGTTTACGGGAACGGGGTACTGAAGCTTTCTTT
CASSLRERGTEAFF
>TRBJ2-3|.|TRBD2|TRBV5-6
TGTGCCAGCAGCCTCGGGGGGACAGATACGCAGTATTTT
CASSLGGTDTQYF
>TRBJ2-3|.|TRBD2|TRBV7-6
TGTGCCAGCAGCGCCCTTAGCGGGAGGGCCACAGATACGCAGTATTTT
CASSALSGRATDTQYF
>TRBJ1-5|.|TRBD1|TRBV19
TGTGCCAGTAGAAGTGGACAGGGCAGGAATCAGCCCCAGCATTTT
CASRSGQGRNQPQHF
>TRBJ1-1|once|.|TRBV11-2
TGTGCCAGCACCTACCTATTGAACGCTGAAGCTTTCTTT
CASTYLLNAEAFF
>TRBJ1-4|.|.|TRBV5-1
TGCGCCAGCAGCTCCGATAGCGTGGGTGAAAAACTGTTTTTT
CASSSDSVGEKLFF
>TRBJ1-5|.|.|TRBV28
TGTGCCAGCGAGGGTAACCAGCCCCAGCATTTT
CASEGNQPQHF
>TRBJ1-4|.|.|TRBV7-8
TGTGCCAGCAGCTCAAAGGGGTCGGATGAAAAACTGTTTTTT
CASSSKGSDEKLFF
>TRBJ2-1|.|.|TRBV20-1
TGCAGTGCCGCTAGTCGGAATGAGCAGTTCTTC
CSAASRNEQFF